Listed below are T cell receptor beta chains from one sample, sequenced in a study of human T cells and chemical hapten exposure. One entry per CDR3 protein results from TCRdb running MiXCR on the RACE reads. This sample has 250,000 or so distinct CDR3 sequences, with around 7% found just once. Sequences were derived from whole blood, sampled in connection with sensitization to the hapten diphenylcyclopropenone (DPC). The source is a man aged 18 to 29 with alopecia areata. Some clones in this sample may be carry-over from other donors' samples. The CDR3 runs from the conserved cysteine through the conserved F or W. The D gene is left open where the match is weak. For some rows the clone size is stated as once, few or many, or as a class when expanded; others skip it.

v_call	j_call	clone_size	d_call	cdr3_nt	cdr3_aa
TRBV10-3	TRBJ1-4	-	-	TGTGCCATCGGAAGTGGGGAAATAAGTGAAAAACTGTTTTTT	CAIGSGEISEKLFF
TRBV25-1	TRBJ1-1	few	-	TGTGCCAGCAGTGTCGGGATAAAGGGTACTGAAGCTTTCTTT	CASSVGIKGTEAFF
TRBV9	TRBJ1-1	-	-	TGTGCCAGCAGCGTAGCTGCAGGATTTCAAATGAACACTGAAGCTTTCTTT	CASSVAAGFQMNTEAFF
TRBV9	TRBJ1-2	many	-	TGTGCCAGCAGCCCCCGCCCGGACAGCTATGGCTACACCTTC	CASSPRPDSYGYTF
TRBV4-1	TRBJ2-1	many	-	TGCGCCAGCAGCCAAGCTCCAGGACATTCCTACAATGAGCAGTTCTTC	CASSQAPGHSYNEQFF
TRBV7-2	TRBJ1-3	many	-	TGTGCCAGCAGCTTCGATAGGGGTGCAAACACCATATATTTT	CASSFDRGANTIYF
TRBV12-3/TRBV12-4	TRBJ1-6	-	-	TGTGCCAGCAGTTTTATGACAAACTCACCCCTCCACTTT	CASSFMTNSPLHF
TRBV6-5	TRBJ1-2	few	-	TGTGCCAGCAGTAGAGGGAATGGAGGGTATGGCTACACCTTC	CASSRGNGGYGYTF
TRBV9	TRBJ2-3	few	-	TGTGCCAGCAGCGTAGTAGGGACCATCCCCGTTACGCAGTATTTT	CASSVVGTIPVTQYF
TRBV7-9	TRBJ1-2	-	TRBD1	TGTGCCAGCAGCCATTTAGGGGGGACAGAAGCTAACTATGGCTACACCTTC	CASSHLGGTEANYGYTF
TRBV7-9	TRBJ1-1	few	TRBD1	TGTGCCAGCAGACCCCCTCGACAGGGAGGTATGAACAACACTGAAGCTTTCTTT	CASRPPRQGGMNNTEAFF
TRBV5-6	TRBJ1-5	-	-	TGTGCCAGCAGCTTTCAGGGAATCGGACCCCAGCATTTT	CASSFQGIGPQHF
TRBV5-1	TRBJ2-7	-	TRBD1	TGCGCCAGCAGCTTGGCCCGGACAGGGGTCCACGAGCAGTACTTC	CASSLARTGVHEQYF
TRBV29-1	TRBJ1-1	-	TRBD1	TGCAGCGTCGCTACACAGGGGGTCACTGAAGCTTTCTTT	CSVATQGVTEAFF
TRBV10-3	TRBJ1-1	few	-	TGTGCCATCAGAGGGGGGGGCACTGAAGCTTTCTTT	CAIRGGGTEAFF
TRBV21-1	TRBJ2-7	few	-	TGTGCCAGCAGCAAGCCGGGACAGTCGGACGAGCAGTACTTC	CASSKPGQSDEQYF
TRBV28	TRBJ1-5	few	TRBD1	TGTGCCAGCAGTTACGCAGGGGGTGAGGGCAATCAGCCCCAGCATTTT	CASSYAGGEGNQPQHF
TRBV6-5	TRBJ1-1	-	-	TGTGCCAGCAGTTACTCGAGCAGTTATTCAATGAACACTGAAGCTTTCTTT	CASSYSSSYSMNTEAFF
TRBV12-3/TRBV12-4	TRBJ1-2	many	-	TGTGCCAGCAGTTTAGGTGTAAACTATGGCTACACCTTC	CASSLGVNYGYTF
TRBV29-1	TRBJ2-1	-	TRBD1	TGCAGCGTCCGACAGGGGGCCTACAATGAGCAGTTCTTC	CSVRQGAYNEQFF
TRBV6-5	TRBJ1-5	-	-	TGTGCCAGCAGCACCGAAGGGCCGATCGGTCAGCCCCAGCATTTT	CASSTEGPIGQPQHF
TRBV14	TRBJ1-6	-	-	TGTGCCAGCAGCCAAGATGGGTCGTCACCCCTCCACTTT	CASSQDGSSPLHF
TRBV5-6	TRBJ2-3	once	-	TGTGCCAGCAGCTTGCTGGGGCGGGCTGGAGATACGCAGTATTTT	CASSLLGRAGDTQYF
TRBV7-2	TRBJ2-2	-	TRBD1	TGTGCCAGCAGCTTTAAACAGGGGGCCGGCGGGGAGCTGTTTTTT	CASSFKQGAGGELFF
TRBV25-1	TRBJ2-1	few	-	TGTGCCAGCAGTGAAGGACGCTGGGCAGTGTACAATGAGCAGTTCTTC	CASSEGRWAVYNEQFF
TRBV12-3/TRBV12-4	TRBJ2-3	-	TRBD1	TGTGCCAGCAGTCGGACAGGGGGCGATCCAGATACGCAGTATTTT	CASSRTGGDPDTQYF
TRBV9	TRBJ2-1	few	TRBD1	TGTGCCAGCAGCGTCTCCGGGACAGGGGGCCTCTTTTTAGTTGAGCAGTTCTTC	CASSVSGTGGLFLVEQFF
TRBV18	TRBJ2-6	few	-	TGTGCCAGCTCACCCGCCCCGGGGGCCAACGTCCTGACTTTC	CASSPAPGANVLTF
TRBV7-3	TRBJ2-3	many	-	TGTGCCAGCAGCCCAAACTCAGGGAGTGCAGCAGATACGCAGTATTTT	CASSPNSGSAADTQYF
TRBV10-3	TRBJ1-1	many	-	TGTGCCATCAGTGAGCCCGGGACACAAAAGAACACTGAAGCTTTCTTT	CAISEPGTQKNTEAFF
TRBV6-5	TRBJ2-5	-	-	TGTGCCAGCAGTTACACCGGGACGGAGGAGGAGACCCAGTACTTC	CASSYTGTEEETQYF
TRBV4-1	TRBJ1-1	few	-	TGCGCCAGCAGCCAAAAACTCCAGGACGGGGGGCGGCTTGTTGGGACTGAAGCTTTCTTT	CASSQKLQDGGRLVGTEAFF
TRBV12-3/TRBV12-4	TRBJ2-3	few	-	TGTGCCAGCAGTCCTCCTGCTAGATGGGATACGCAGTATTTT	CASSPPARWDTQYF
TRBV6-5	TRBJ2-3	-	-	TGTGCCAGCAGTTTTAGGCAGGGGAACACAGATACGCAGTATTTT	CASSFRQGNTDTQYF
TRBV6-2/TRBV6-3	TRBJ1-1	few	-	TGTGCCAGCAGTTACTGGGCGTACACTGAAGCTTTCTTT	CASSYWAYTEAFF
TRBV27	TRBJ1-5	many	-	TGTGCCAGCAGTTTGAAGAGATATCAGCCCCAGCATTTT	CASSLKRYQPQHF
TRBV7-9	TRBJ1-3	many	-	TGTGCCAGCAGCTTAGGGTCCTTCTCTGGAAACACCATATATTTT	CASSLGSFSGNTIYF
TRBV4-2	TRBJ1-1	few	-	TGTGCCAGCAGCCACTACGCGACACCAGCCACTGAAGCTTTCTTT	CASSHYATPATEAFF
TRBV4-3	TRBJ1-5	many	-	TGCGCCAGCGCCCTAGGTAGCAATCAGCCCCAGCATTTT	CASALGSNQPQHF
TRBV3-1	TRBJ2-1	few	TRBD1	TGTGCCAGCAGCCAAGCCGGGGACAGTGAGGAGCAGTTCTTC	CASSQAGDSEEQFF
TRBV28	TRBJ2-7	few	-	TGTGCCAGCAGTTTCTCTCAGGGGCGGGACGAGCAGTACTTC	CASSFSQGRDEQYF
TRBV5-6	TRBJ1-4	many	-	TGTGCCAGCAGCCTACCCGGGACCATGCCTCCAAAACTGTTTTTT	CASSLPGTMPPKLFF
TRBV6-2/TRBV6-3	TRBJ1-1	few	-	TGTGCCAGCAGTTACTCGAAAGGGCGGATGAACACTGAAGCTTTCTTT	CASSYSKGRMNTEAFF
TRBV4-3	TRBJ2-6	few	-	TGCGCCAGCAGCCAACGAACCGCGAGGGCCAACGTCCTGACTTTC	CASSQRTARANVLTF
TRBV15	TRBJ2-3	few	-	TGTGCCACCAGCCAGGACAAAAGACTCACAGATACGCAGTATTTT	CATSQDKRLTDTQYF
TRBV7-3	TRBJ2-7	many	-	TGTGCCAGCAGCTTGGGGGTCTCCTACGAGCAGTACTTC	CASSLGVSYEQYF
TRBV18	TRBJ2-7	few	TRBD1	TGTGCCAGCTCACCGACGGGACAGACCTACGAGCAGTACTTC	CASSPTGQTYEQYF
TRBV27	TRBJ1-2	-	-	TGTGCCAGCAGTCGACAGGTTCCTAACTATGGCTACACCTTC	CASSRQVPNYGYTF
TRBV5-1	TRBJ2-7	-	-	TGCGCCAGCAGCTTGGCCCCGGGTTCTGCGCACTCCTACGAGCAGTACTTC	CASSLAPGSAHSYEQYF